Following are 32 T cell receptor beta chains from one sample sequenced in a study of CD8 T cells in ankylosing spondylitis. TCRdb re-derived calls from the 5' RACE reads in MiXCR, one entry per CDR3 protein. The sample has 250,000 to 400,000 distinct CDR3 sequences, more than 9% seen once. The sequenced sample was blood, either unsorted or a sorted T cell fraction (not recorded which). The receptors here all came from a female donor with ankylosing spondylitis or in good health (not recorded which).

About this clonotype: A much larger clone differs by one base, so this may be a read error. V usage is TRBV4-2 and J usage is TRBJ2-7; 9 nucleotides line up with TRBD2. Germline V gene data show CDR1 as LGHNA and CDR2 as YNFKEQ. Germline trimming cut 4 bases from V and 3 bases from J; bases unmatched to any gene: 13. This CDR3 is built from 17 residues. The CDR3 bases are TGTGCCAGCAGCCCCTCCGAGACAGCGGGAGGACTCTACGAGCAGTACTTC. The encoded protein is CASSPSETAGGLYEQYF.

At least ten counts were recorded for this clonotype. The chain uses TRBV21-1 and TRBJ2-6. TRBV21-1 is a listed pseudogene. CDR3 size: 16 residues. This chain's CDR3 is CASSNWPISGANVLTF. For the CDR3, the DNA is TGTGCCAGCAGCAATTGGCCGATCTCTGGGGCCAACGTCCTGACTTTC.

This clonotype was detected many times. This chain connects TRBV20-1 to TRBJ2-1; TRBD2 aligns across 12 bases. J was trimmed by 8 bases and V by 6 bases; bases with no gene match: 11. Germline CDR1 reads DFQATT; CDR2 reads SNEGSKA (reference sequence). This CDR3 is 15 amino acids long. CDR3 amino acids: CSANLLAGGGDEQFF. The CDR3, as DNA: TGCAGTGCGAACCTCCTAGCGGGAGGGGGCGATGAGCAGTTCTTC.

V and J are TRBV12-3 or TRBV12-4 and TRBJ2-7, with D perhaps TRBD1 (6 bases). The CDR3 consists of 15 residues. Trimming shortened V by 4 bases and J by 1 base, and 14 bases separated the two germline ends. The CDR3 nucleotides are TGTGCCAGCAGTTCACAGGGTGAGAAGTCCTACGAGCAGTACTTC. It is translated as CASSSQGEKSYEQYF.

V and J are TRBV2 and TRBJ1-5; the D is unclear. There are 14 residues in the CDR3. Germline-derived CDR1 and CDR2 are SNHLY and FYNNEI. V lost 0 bases, J lost 6 bases, and 9 bases lay in between. CDR3 residues: CASSEALRGQPQHF. CDR3 sequence (DNA): TGTGCCAGCAGTGAAGCGCTTCGGGGTCAGCCCCAGCATTTT.

In its sample, this clonotype was seen many times. The gene calls are TRBV5-6 and TRBJ1-1, with D unclear. The CDR3 is 12 residues long. The germline V gene encodes CDR1 SGHDT and CDR2 YYEEEE. Trimming took off 1 base at V and 6 bases at J, with 7 bases between the two ends. The CDR3 loop reads CASSLLLAEAFF. Written as DNA, the CDR3 is TGTGCCAGCAGCTTGCTGCTGGCTGAAGCTTTCTTT.

This clonotype was picked up a small number of times. V gene TRBV7-2 combines with J gene TRBJ2-7; no clear D gene. The germline V and J ends were trimmed by 6 bases and 2 bases, with 17 bases remaining between them. This CDR3 contains 15 residues. The germline CDR1 and CDR2 sequences are SGHTA and FQGNSA. CDR3 DNA sequence: TGTGCCAGCAGGCCTCGTTTAGGACCTACCTACGAGCAGTACTTC. It is translated as CASRPRLGPTYEQYF.

This clonotype was seen many times. The genes are TRBV28 and TRBJ1-5; a possible D gene is TRBD1 (5 bases). The CDR3 loop spans 15 amino acids. Trimming shortened V by 7 bases and J by 0 bases, and 13 bases separated the two germline ends. Germline V gene sequence: CDR1 MDHEN, CDR2 SYDVKM. CDR3 bases: TGTGCCAGCACCTCGGGGCAGACTAGCAATCAGCCCCAGCATTTT. Protein sequence: CASTSGQTSNQPQHF.

This clonotype has ten or more counts. The chain carries TRBV20-1 and TRBJ1-6, with D possibly being TRBD1 (5 bases). In germline, CDR1 is DFQATT, CDR2 SNEGSKA (reference sequence). V shed 3 bases and J shed 7 bases, with 13 bases lying between them. There are 14 residues in the CDR3. CDR3 coding DNA: TGCAGTGCTAGGTTGGGGACGGACAATTCACCCCTCCACTTT. Its protein product is CSARLGTDNSPLHF.

This clonotype came up a few times. CDR3 region: CASSPTAGGVMNEQYF. CDR3 DNA sequence: TGTGCCAGCTCACCCACCGCCGGGGGCGTTATGAACGAGCAGTACTTC. The V and J genes are TRBV18 and TRBJ2-7; D tentatively reads TRBD1 or TRBD2 (6 bases each). The germline V and J ends were trimmed by 3 bases and 5 bases, with 20 bases remaining between them. The CDR3 covers 16 residues. The V gene's germline CDR1 is KGHSH and CDR2 LQKENI.

The CDR3 here is CASSSSGPYNEQFF. CDR3 coding DNA: TGTGCCAGCAGCTCTAGCGGGCCCTACAATGAGCAGTTCTTC. The V call is TRBV7-3, the J call TRBJ2-1; 8 nucleotides align to TRBD2. The V segment lost 4 bases and the J segment 2 bases; nucleotides outside the gene matches: 1. CDR1 and CDR2 from the germline V gene are SGHTA and FQGTGA. The CDR3 has 14 amino acids.

The chain links TRBV4-1 to TRBJ2-1; D is perhaps TRBD2 (5 bases). Germline values: CDR1 MGHRA, CDR2 YSYEKL. Trimming left V 3 bases short and J 6 bases short, with 12 bases between. This CDR3 has 14 residues. Written as DNA, the CDR3 is TGCGCCAGCAGCCAGGTACTAGTTGCCAATGAGCAGTTCTTC. Encoded protein: CASSQVLVANEQFF.

This clonotype was detected only a few times. This chain joins TRBV20-1 and TRBJ1-2; D remains ambiguous. The V end lost 5 bases, the J end lost 1 base, and 11 bases lay between the germline ends. The CDR3 length is 13 residues. The germline gives CDR1 DFQATT, CDR2 SNEGSKA (reference sequence). CDR3 in amino acids: CSAYGGYNYGYTF. In nucleotides, the CDR3 is TGCAGTGCTTATGGTGGATATAACTATGGCTACACCTTC.

This clonotype occurred many times. V and J are TRBV20-1 and TRBJ2-4, with D possibly being TRBD2 (5 bases). The CDR3 spans 14 residues. V dropped 5 bases and J dropped 2 bases, with 13 bases sitting between them. Per the germline V gene, CDR1 is DFQATT and CDR2 is SNEGSKA (reference sequence). CDR3 amino acids: CSAPRPGTKNIQYF. In DNA, the CDR3 is TGCAGTGCTCCCCGCCCGGGAACCAAAAACATTCAGTACTTC.

The chain combines TRBV7-2 with TRBJ2-3; D perhaps matches TRBD2 (6 bases). CDR1 SGHTA and CDR2 FQGNSA come from the germline V gene. This CDR3 comprises 16 residues. The V gene lost 8 bases and the J gene lost 0 bases, with 18 bases spanning the gap. The CDR3 coding sequence is TGTGCCAGCTCCGGAGGGCTAGCGCAAAGCACAGATACGCAGTATTTT. Translated, it gives CASSGGLAQSTDTQYF.

This clonotype was found many times. The chain links TRBV29-1 to TRBJ1-1; 8 bases line up with TRBD1. With 3 bases clipped from V and 4 bases from J, the junction kept 4 bases outside the gene matches. Looked up from germline, CDR1 is SQVTM and CDR2 is ANQGSEA. This CDR3 contains 13 residues. The CDR3 protein is CSVDPTGATEAFF. CDR3 DNA: TGCAGCGTTGACCCGACAGGGGCCACTGAAGCTTTCTTT.

This clonotype was detected ten times or more. This chain uses TRBV12-3 or TRBV12-4 with TRBJ2-7; 9 bases line up with TRBD1. The CDR3 consists of 15 residues. Losses at the gene ends were 6 bases for V and 6 bases for J; bases not matched to a gene: 12. This CDR3 reads CASSDRTGVIREQYF. The CDR3 DNA reads as TGTGCCAGCAGCGACAGGACAGGGGTAATACGCGAGCAGTACTTC.

This clonotype has just a few counts. The J gene is TRBJ1-5, the V gene TRBV24-1, with 7 bases matching TRBD1. The CDR3 is 17 amino acids. J was trimmed by 4 bases and V by 2 bases; bases with no gene match: 10. The germline V gene has CDR1 KGHDR and CDR2 SFDVKD. As DNA, the CDR3 is TGTGCCACCAGTGATTCTCACAGGGGAAGGGGGAATCAGCCCCAGCATTTT. Protein product: CATSDSHRGRGNQPQHF.

This clonotype was recorded at least ten times. The V and J genes are TRBV7-9 and TRBJ2-3; no clear D gene. Trimming took off 5 bases at V and 4 bases at J, with 19 bases between the two ends. The CDR3 covers 16 residues. Germline CDR1 SEHNR, CDR2 FQNEAQ (reference sequence). The chain's CDR3 is CASSPPGTRAADTQYF. The CDR3 nucleotides read TGTGCCAGCAGCCCCCCCGGAACAAGGGCGGCAGATACGCAGTATTTT.

This clonotype was counted at least ten times. The chain carries TRBV7-9 and TRBJ2-1; D is possibly TRBD1 (5 bases). Per germline, CDR1 SEHNR and CDR2 FQNEAQ (reference sequence). There are 15 residues in the CDR3. Between the trimmed V and J ends, which lost 8 bases and 1 base, there was a span of 15 bases. CDR3 coding DNA: TGTGCCAGCGCGATAGGGGAAGGGTCCTACAATGAGCAGTTCTTC. Its translation is CASAIGEGSYNEQFF. Together with reference TRBV7-9 and TRBJ2-1, the CDR3 gives the full variable domain: DTGVSQNPRHKITKRGQNVTFRCDPISEHNRLYWYRQTLGQGPEFLTYFQNEAQLEKSRLLSDRFSAERPKGSFSTLEIQRTEQGDSAMYLCASAIGEGSYNEQFFGPGTRLTVL.

This clonotype appeared a few times. The gene calls are TRBV30 and TRBJ2-1; D is possibly TRBD1 (6 bases). Germline CDR1 and CDR2: GTSNPN and SVGIG (reference sequence). CDR3 size: 13 residues. Trimming removed 4 bases at V and 10 bases at J, with 17 bases between. CDR3 protein: CAWIPTPGDEQFF. DNA of the CDR3: TGTGCCTGGATACCGACCCCAGGGGACGAGCAGTTCTTC.

This clonotype was seen only a few times. The CDR3 reads CASSRGTSNEGETQYF. The CDR3 DNA reads TGCGCCAGCAGCCGGGGGACTAGCAATGAGGGAGAGACCCAGTACTTC. V is TRBV5-1 and J is TRBJ2-5; 9 bases map to TRBD2. Losses at the gene ends were 4 bases for V and 4 bases for J; bases not matched to a gene: 11. Germline V gives CDR1 SGHRS, CDR2 YFSETQ. This CDR3 contains 16 residues. Together with reference TRBV5-1 and TRBJ2-5, the CDR3 gives the full variable domain: KAGVTQTPRYLIKTRGQQVTLSCSPISGHRSVSWYQQTPGQGLQFLFEYFSETQRNKGNFPGRFSGRQFSNSRSEMNVSTLELGDSALYLCASSRGTSNEGETQYFGPGTRLLVL.

A few counts support this clonotype. This chain joins TRBV20-1 and TRBJ2-1; TRBD2 aligns across 9 bases. Germline trimming cut 7 bases from V and 2 bases from J; bases unmatched to any gene: 6. Per germline, CDR1 DFQATT and CDR2 SNEGSKA (reference sequence). CDR3 length: 14 residues. The CDR3 sequence is CSGGREGPYNEQFF. CDR3 sequence (DNA): TGCAGTGGGGGGCGGGAGGGCCCCTACAATGAGCAGTTCTTC.

This clonotype has at least ten counts. The chain couples TRBV20-1 to TRBJ1-5; D may be TRBD1 (5 bases). Trimming shortened V by 0 bases and J by 4 bases, and 10 bases separated the two germline ends. This CDR3 is built from 14 residues. Germline loops: CDR1 DFQATT, CDR2 SNEGSKA (reference sequence). CDR3 sequence reads: CSARDLGGNQPQHF. CDR3 DNA: TGCAGTGCTAGAGATCTTGGGGGGAATCAGCCCCAGCATTTT.

J is TRBJ2-7 and V is TRBV12-3 or TRBV12-4; 11 nucleotides agree with TRBD2. The CDR3 is 14 amino acids. V lost 5 bases and J lost 3; bases outside the gene matches: 3. The CDR3 nucleotides are TGTGCCAGCAGTGAGACTAGCGGGGTCTACGAGCAGTACTTC. Translated: CASSETSGVYEQYF.

This clonotype appeared many times. The chain links TRBV29-1 to TRBJ2-7; D is perhaps TRBD1 or TRBD2 (5 bases each). The CDR3 loop spans 11 amino acids. Germline CDR1 is SQVTM and CDR2 is ANQGSEA. V was cut by 7 bases and J by 10 bases, with 17 bases left in between. CDR3 region: CSGGITGQQYF. The CDR3 nucleotides read TGCAGCGGGGGGATTACAGGACAACAGTACTTC.

The chain uses TRBV19 and TRBJ2-5, with D tentatively TRBD2 (6 bases). The CDR3 sequence is 15 residues long. Germline loops: CDR1 LNHDA, CDR2 SQIVND (reference sequence). The V end lost 4 bases, the J end lost 2 bases, and 14 bases lay between the germline ends. The CDR3 DNA follows: TGTGCCAGTAGTAGGGCGAGGGGACTGCAAGAGACCCAGTACTTC. This translates into CASSRARGLQETQYF.

In its sample, this clonotype was seen a few times. The chain has TRBV28 and TRBJ1-2; D might be TRBD1 (5 bases). The V end was cut by 3 bases, the J end by 6 bases, with 14 bases between. CDR3 size: 14 residues. Germline lookup yields CDR1 MDHEN and CDR2 SYDVKM. The CDR3 DNA reads TGTGCCAGCAGTTTCAGAGGGGCTGTGAATGGCTACACCTTC. This sequence encodes CASSFRGAVNGYTF.

This clonotype was observed many times. The V call is TRBV20-1, the J call TRBJ2-1; the D gene is possibly TRBD1 (6 bases). CDR3 length: 12 residues. The germline gives CDR1 DFQATT, CDR2 SNEGSKA (reference sequence). The V gene lost 2 bases and the J gene lost 7 bases, with 9 bases spanning the gap. CDR3 sequence: CSARRGSNEQFF. The CDR3 DNA sequence: TGCAGTGCTAGAAGGGGGAGTAATGAGCAGTTCTTC.

This clonotype was found many times. The rearrangement uses TRBV20-1 and TRBJ2-5, with D tentatively TRBD1 (5 bases). The CDR3 runs to 15 residues. V lost 3 bases and J lost 2, with 16 bases in between. CDR1 is DFQATT and CDR2 is SNEGSKA in the germline V gene (reference sequence). CDR3 bases: TGCAGTGCTAGTTTCGACAGCGCGACACAAGAGACCCAGTACTTC. Encoded protein: CSASFDSATQETQYF.

This clonotype has ten or more counts. This rearrangement joins TRBV10-2 to TRBJ2-1, with 8 bases aligning to TRBD2. V lost 1 base, J lost 4 bases, and 6 bases stayed unmatched. The germline V gene encodes CDR1 WSHSY and CDR2 SAAADI. This CDR3 has 16 amino acids. CDR3 sequence: CASSEYIAGLYNEQFF. CDR3 DNA: TGCGCCAGCAGTGAGTACATAGCGGGGCTTTACAATGAGCAGTTCTTC.

This clonotype showed up just a few times. In DNA form, the CDR3 reads TGCAGTGCTCCCTTTTTCCGGGACAGGGGTTACGAGCAGTACTTC. It translates to CSAPFFRDRGYEQYF. J is TRBJ2-7 and V is TRBV20-1, with TRBD1 identical over 10 bases. Looked up from germline, CDR1 is DFQATT and CDR2 is SNEGSKA (reference sequence). The V segment lost 5 bases and the J segment 4 bases; nucleotides outside the gene matches: 11. The CDR3 is 15 residues long.